This T cell receptor beta chain originates from a study of graft-versus-host responses after intestinal transplantation. About the research overall: Multivisceral, liver-intestinal, or isolated intestinal transplants were performed in recipients. Recipients uniformly received anti-thymocyte globulin induction, followed by tacrolimus and steroids for about 3 years.

General study points: Early declines in HvG clones that occurred post-transplant were associated with peak circulating GvH clone levels. The marrow of recipients harbored GvH clones, and ileum or blood showed some of them first.

The assay was immunoSEQ multiplex PCR, and TCRdb's table has in-frame clones only and misses some. This sample has just over 95,000 clones, with approximately 90% found just once. In regard to this clone: The antigen remains undetermined.

Germline loops: CDR1 SNHLY, CDR2 FYNNEI. The CDR3 length is 18 residues. J lost 0 bases, V lost 7 bases, and 15 bases had no gene match. The source was unstimulated CD4+ T cells sorted from spleen or lymph node cells, collected before intestinal transplant. The clonotype originates from a human donor who received an intestinal transplant. The chain is built from TRBV2 and TRBJ2-7, with 10 bases lining up with TRBD2. The CDR3 spells CASILAGVHTAFSYEQYF. Written as DNA, the CDR3 is TGTGCCAGCATCCTAGCGGGGGTACACACTGCTTTCTCCTACGAGCAGTACTTC.